A single sample is the source of the 21 T cell receptor beta chains below, sequenced in a study of blood T cell repertoires in COVID-19. Produced via immunoSEQ multiplex PCR; TCRdb's table is partial and in-frame only. The sample includes roughly 230,000 clones, 88% of them seen just once. The material sequenced was peripheral blood. These receptors all come from a man between 65 and 85 years old with acute or convalescent COVID-19.

The genes are TRBV3-1 (or the pseudogene TRBV3-2) and TRBJ1-1; TRBD1 is a possible D gene (6 bases). CDR1 and CDR2 from the germline V gene are LGHDT and YNNKEL (reference sequence). CDR3 length: 14 residues. V was pared by 6 bases and J by 3 bases, with 14 bases between. The CDR3, as DNA: TGTGCCAGCAGACCCTACAGGGAGTACACTGAAGCTTTCTTT. Its translation is CASRPYREYTEAFF.

CDR3 nucleotides: TGTGCCAGCAGCTCTAGACAGAAGGACACAGATACGCAGTATTTT. Translated: CASSSRQKDTDTQYF. The chain is built from TRBV11-3 and TRBJ2-3; the D gene is possibly TRBD1 (5 bases). V lost 4 bases, J lost 2 bases, and 13 bases lay in between. Germline V gene lookup returns CDR1 SGHNT and CDR2 YENEEA. The CDR3 consists of 15 residues. Looking up the rest from reference TRBV11-3 and TRBJ2-3 gives the full variable domain: EAGVVQSPRYKIIEKKQPVAFWCNPISGHNTLYWYLQNLGQGPELLIRYENEEAVDDSQLPKDRFSAERLKGVDSTLKIQPAELGDSAVYLCASSSRQKDTDTQYFGPGTRLTVL.

This chain uses TRBV27 with TRBJ1-1; the D is unclear. Germline CDR1 and CDR2: MNHEY and SMNVEV (reference sequence). The V end was cut by 9 bases, the J end by 1 base, with 6 bases between. This CDR3 contains 11 residues. The chain's CDR3 is CASRENTEAFF. The CDR3 coding sequence is TGTGCCAGTCGGGAGAACACTGAAGCTTTCTTT.

This sequence joins TRBV5-4 and TRBJ1-2; a weak D match, TRBD1 (5 bases). This CDR3 contains 17 residues. CDR1 is SGHNT, CDR2 YYREEE, per germline (reference sequence). V gave up 0 bases and J gave up 4 bases, with 19 bases separating them. DNA for the CDR3: TGTGCCAGCAGCTTGGTACCTGCAGGGAGGGCAGGCTATGGCTACACCTTC. It encodes CASSLVPAGRAGYGYTF. Looking up the rest from reference TRBV5-4 and TRBJ1-2 gives the full variable domain: ETGVTQSPTHLIKTRGQQVTLRCSSQSGHNTVSWYQQALGQGPQFIFQYYREEENGRGNFPPRFSGLQFPNYSSELNVNALELDDSALYLCASSLVPAGRAGYGYTFGSGTRLTVV.

This clone appeared a single time. V usage is TRBV11-2 and J usage is TRBJ2-2, with D uncertain. Germline V gene lookup returns CDR1 SGHAT and CDR2 FQNNGV. The ends were cut back, 3 bases at V and 5 bases at J, with 4 bases in the middle. This CDR3 has 12 residues. CDR3 protein: CASSFSTGELFF. In DNA, the CDR3 is TGTGCCAGCAGCTTTAGTACCGGGGAGCTGTTTTTT.

J is TRBJ1-5 and V is TRBV15; perhaps TRBD1 as D (5 bases). V shed 7 bases and J shed 1 base, with 11 bases lying between them. In germline, CDR1 is LNHNV, CDR2 YYDKDF (reference sequence). This CDR3 spans 14 amino acids. DNA for the CDR3: TGTGCCACCAATGGGGGGAAGAGCAATCAGCCCCAGCATTTT. Protein sequence: CATNGGKSNQPQHF.

The chain employs TRBV5-1 and TRBJ2-3; 9 bases match TRBD2. CDR3 length equals 16 residues. Per the germline V gene, CDR1 is SGHRS and CDR2 is YFSETQ. V trimming: 2 bases; J trimming: 4 bases; junction bases outside the gene matches: 8. The CDR3 region has the DNA TGCGCCAGCAGCTTCAGTGGTGCGGGAGGGGCAGATACGCAGTATTTT. It codes for CASSFSGAGGADTQYF.

V gene TRBV10-3 combines with J gene TRBJ2-7; 10 bases line up with TRBD1. The CDR3 extends over 15 amino acids. The V gene end was trimmed by 7 bases and the J gene end by 1 base; junction bases not matched to a gene: 7. Germline CDR1 ENHRY, CDR2 SYGVKD. In DNA form, the CDR3 reads TGTGCCATCAATACGGGACAGGGGCAATCCTACGAGCAGTACTTC. Translated: CAINTGQGQSYEQYF.

This rearrangement joins TRBV10-3 to TRBJ2-1, with 7 bases identical to TRBD2. Germline CDR1 and CDR2: ENHRY and SYGVKD. The CDR3 totals 14 residues. J lost 9 bases, V lost 7 bases, and 12 bases had no gene match. CDR3 bases: TGTGCCATCACCCTCGGGGGAGGGGAGGGTGAGCAGTTCTTC. This encodes CAITLGGGEGEQFF.

The V and J genes are TRBV6-4 and TRBJ2-4, with D possibly TRBD2 on 6 matching bases. The CDR3 consists of 16 residues. Per the germline V gene, CDR1 is MRHNA and CDR2 is SNTAGT. Trimming shortened V by 2 bases and J by 0 bases, and 11 bases separated the two germline ends. CDR3 in DNA: TGTGCCAGCAGTGACGGGGGAGGTCTAGCCAAAAACATTCAGTACTTC. Translation: CASSDGGGLAKNIQYF.

The rearrangement joins TRBV7-6 to TRBJ1-1; 8 bases line up with TRBD1. Germline V CDR1 and CDR2: SGHVS, FNYEAQ. Trimming removed 1 base from V and 5 bases from J; junction bases left unmatched: 6. The CDR3 spans 15 residues. The CDR3 DNA sequence: TGTGCCAGCAGCTTAGGAACAGGGGGTGGTACTGAAGCTTTCTTT. Amino acids: CASSLGTGGGTEAFF.

The chain recombines TRBV5-8 with TRBJ2-7, with 8 bases aligning to TRBD1. Germline V lookup: CDR1 SGHTS, CDR2 YDEGEE. V was clipped by 0 bases and J by 3 bases; unmatched bases: 5. This CDR3 has 15 amino acids. CDR3 residues: CASSLAGTGLYEQYF. The CDR3 DNA reads as TGTGCCAGCAGCTTGGCCGGGACAGGACTCTACGAGCAGTACTTC.

This clone occurred many times. V usage is TRBV5-1 and J usage is TRBJ2-7; D is unresolved. CDR3 length equals 14 residues. In germline, CDR1 is SGHRS, CDR2 YFSETQ. V was shortened by 0 bases and J by 0 bases, with 7 bases between the two germline ends. CDR3 bases: TGCGCCAGCAGCTTGGCTGGAGACTCCTACGAGCAGTACTTC. It codes for CASSLAGDSYEQYF.

There are a few counts of this clone. The CDR3 DNA reads as TGTGCCAGCAGCCCCCCGGGACAGGAGAACTATGGCTACACCTTC. The encoded protein is CASSPPGQENYGYTF. The chain employs TRBV7-9 and TRBJ1-2, with 8 bases identical to TRBD1. The CDR3 is 15 residues long. CDR1 is SEHNR, CDR2 FQNEAQ, per germline (reference sequence). With 5 bases clipped from V and 2 bases from J, the junction kept 7 bases outside the gene matches.

The rearrangement uses TRBV24-1 and TRBJ2-1; D perhaps matches TRBD1 (5 bases). CDR3 size: 13 residues. CDR1 and CDR2 from the germline V gene are KGHDR and SFDVKD. V shed 9 bases and J shed 1 base, with 9 bases lying between them. CDR3: CATSRASYNEQFF. The DNA of the CDR3 is TGTGCCACCTCCAGGGCTTCCTACAATGAGCAGTTCTTC.

This chain joins TRBV9 and TRBJ1-5, with a tentative D call TRBD1 (5 bases). Trimming cost V 4 bases and J 7 bases, with 9 bases left between them. Germline assignment: CDR1 SGDLS and CDR2 YYNGEE. The length of the CDR3 is 12 residues. The CDR3 DNA follows: TGTGCCAGCAGCTCGTCAGGGCAGCCCCAGCATTTT. Protein product: CASSSSGQPQHF.

The CDR3, as DNA: TGTGCCAGCAGCCCTAGGACAGGGGTGATCACTGAAGCTTTCTTT. Translation gives CASSPRTGVITEAFF. The genes are TRBV7-9 and TRBJ1-1, with TRBD1 matching over 9 bases. The CDR3 is 15 residues long. V lost 5 bases to trimming and J lost 4 bases; unmatched junction nucleotides: 8. The germline gives CDR1 SEHNR, CDR2 FQNEAQ (reference sequence). Full variable domain (remainder filled in from reference TRBV7-9 and TRBJ1-1): DTGVSQNPRHKITKRGQNVTFRCDPISEHNRLYWYRQTLGQGPEFLTYFQNEAQLEKSRLLSDRFSAERPKGSFSTLEIQRTEQGDSAMYLCASSPRTGVITEAFFGQGTRLTVV.

CDR3 sequence reads: CASSQASPSAGNEQYF. The CDR3 DNA reads as TGTGCCAGCAGCCAAGCATCCCCTAGCGCCGGGAACGAGCAGTACTTC. V and J are TRBV4-2 and TRBJ2-7, with a weak D call TRBD2 (6 bases). The CDR3 runs to 16 residues. The ends were cut back, 1 base at V and 5 bases at J, with 18 bases in the middle. In germline, CDR1 is LGHNA, CDR2 YNFKEQ.

This clone came up once. This chain uses TRBV28 with TRBJ2-5, with D unresolved. CDR1 MDHEN and CDR2 SYDVKM come from the germline V gene. Trimming left V 6 bases short and J 5 bases short, with 13 bases between. The CDR3 covers 13 residues. The CDR3 DNA is TGTGCCAGCAGCCCTGAGTTGAGGGAGACCCAGTACTTC. Protein sequence: CASSPELRETQYF.

The V call is TRBV5-1, the J call TRBJ1-3; a weak D match, TRBD1 (5 bases). Germline values: CDR1 SGHRS, CDR2 YFSETQ. The ends were cut back, 1 base at V and 0 bases at J, with 11 bases in the middle. The CDR3 is made up of 16 amino acids. The CDR3 loop reads CASSLFGGFSGNTIYF. DNA for the CDR3: TGCGCCAGCAGCTTGTTCGGGGGGTTCTCTGGAAACACCATATATTTT.

The chain employs TRBV5-1 and TRBJ1-2; weak D call: TRBD1 (6 bases). This CDR3 comprises 14 residues. V gave up 4 bases and J gave up 4 bases, with 14 bases separating them. Germline V lookup: CDR1 SGHRS, CDR2 YFSETQ. The CDR3 region is CASSPDSSPYGYTF. CDR3 nucleotides: TGCGCCAGCAGCCCGGACAGTAGCCCCTATGGCTACACCTTC.